This TCR beta chain stems from a study of T cells in Graves' hyperthyroidism and ophthalmopathy (dated by TCRdb to between 2018 and 2021). Notes on the research overall: Peripheral blood samples were taken at initial diagnosis, before any treatment was given. To identify distinguishing TCR V-J signatures, a discovery cohort of around 100 patients was used, comprising approximately 40 with Graves' ophthalmopathy and around 60 with stable Graves' hyperthyroidism. Whether ophthalmopathy could be predicted prospectively was tested in an independent validation cohort made up of roughly 20 hyperthyroidism patients plus 17 patients who later progressed to ophthalmopathy. The roughly 90 discovery patients were divided at random into training and test sets in a 7:3 ratio. In several Graves' hyperthyroidism patients, the study also compared T-cell repertoires from thyroid tissue with T-cell repertoires from blood. Following sampling, methimazole starting at 30 mg daily was given to hyperthyroidism patients, and high-dose intravenous methylprednisolone was given to ophthalmopathy patients. According to the paper, TCR Vbeta CDR3 sequencing was carried out on around 140 peripheral blood samples, which came from fewer than 50 ophthalmopathy, roughly 75 hyperthyroidism and roughly 17 progressor patients.

Stable Graves' hyperthyroidism was defined as the absence of progression to ophthalmopathy over 18 months of follow-up. Hyperthyroidism patients were newly diagnosed, with disease duration under 2 months, and aged 18 to 65 years. The study excluded patients with uncontrolled infections, other autoimmune diseases, pregnancy or lactation. Clinical symptoms, serum thyroxine and TRAb, thyroid ultrasound, and orbital computed tomography formed the basis for the diagnoses. PBMCs were isolated from about 10 ml of fresh peripheral blood by Ficoll-Paque density gradient centrifugation. Total RNA was extracted with Trizol reagent, and quality was checked on an Agilent 2100 Bioanalyzer. In its sample, this clonotype was seen a few times. Its antigen target is currently unknown. Per-base qualities were not stored, and no clone one base away is much larger. There are 13 amino acids in the CDR3, from cysteine to phenylalanine inclusive. CDR3 DNA only is kept here, 39 bases in frame from base 1. From a lookup of the germline V gene, CDR1 and CDR2 are SGHRS and YFSETQ. At the junction V is shortened by 3 bases and J by 4 bases, with 9 bases in between.

Study-wide findings and limitations: In validation, the model predicted progression to ophthalmopathy with approximately 71% sensitivity and approximately 72% specificity, a median of 6.5 months before onset. Sample size was not statistically predetermined, and blinding of investigators to group allocation was not performed. A 13 V-J signature model separated ophthalmopathy from stable hyperthyroidism, with around 91% sensitivity and 81.08% specificity in cross-validation and 80%/75% in testing. Most expanded thyroid clonotypes (frequency above 0.001) were also detected in blood, a finding suggesting that blood repertoires may reflect thyroid immune responses.

Amplification of TCR beta CDR3 regions was carried out from RNA transcripts. The first round of RT-PCR for the TCR CDR3 was performed with the HTBI primer set and the Qiagen OneStep RT-PCR kit. Libraries were constructed in a second round of multiplex PCR, after which size selection and purification were carried out. Sequencing of the libraries was done on an Illumina HiSeq2000 using paired-end 100 bp reads. The original methods were these. SOAPnuke was used to process the raw data, with reads discarded if the reads contained adapters or uncalled bases, had a mean Phred below 15, or lacked an exact constant-primer or identifier match. High-quality paired reads were merged using COPE v1.2.5, and each unique nucleotide sequence was defined as a clonotype. MiTCR v1.1 was used to align clonotypes to the IMGT TRBV, TRBD and TRBJ reference segments. Analysis was restricted to V-J combinations with a frequency above 0.0001, which covered 99.2% of repertoires. A TCS score was defined as the ratio of F50 (clonal expansion) to E x V (chaos), with BLOSUM62-based TCRdist applied between CDR3 peptides within each V-J. Welch's t-statistics and random forest reduced roughly 540 V-J features to roughly 13, which were used in a naive Bayes classifier (R e1071). The public reads were reanalyzed by TCRdb: fastp trimming at Q25, MiXCR alignment, in-frame beta chains only. Every entry covers one CDR3 protein and lists the most common genes and DNA from its rows. Here the V and J calls rest on TCRdb's processing, not on the authors' analysis. The sample table holds hundreds of thousands of distinct CDR3 sequences, of which 12% to 15% were seen once. The ten largest account for roughly 10% of the sample.

The specimen was blood. This TCR came from a young woman with Graves' hyperthyroidism. The rearrangement combines TRBV5-1 with TRBJ2-3; TRBD1 is a possible D gene, resting on 6 matching bases. The CDR3 here reads CASSSRTADTQYF. The DNA is TGCGCCAGCAGCTCCCGGACAGCAGATACGCAGTATTTT.